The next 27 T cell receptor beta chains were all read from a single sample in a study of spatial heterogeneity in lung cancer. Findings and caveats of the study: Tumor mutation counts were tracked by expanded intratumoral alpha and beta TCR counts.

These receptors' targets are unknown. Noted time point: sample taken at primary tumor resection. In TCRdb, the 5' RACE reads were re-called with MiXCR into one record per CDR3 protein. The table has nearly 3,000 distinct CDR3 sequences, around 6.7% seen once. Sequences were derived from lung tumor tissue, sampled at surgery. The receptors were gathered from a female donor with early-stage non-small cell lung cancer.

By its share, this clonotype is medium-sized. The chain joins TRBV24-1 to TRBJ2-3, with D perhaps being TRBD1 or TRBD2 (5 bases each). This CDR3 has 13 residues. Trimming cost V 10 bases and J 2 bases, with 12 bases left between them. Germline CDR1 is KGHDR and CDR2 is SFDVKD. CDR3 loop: CATGTEATDTQYF. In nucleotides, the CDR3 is TGTGCCACAGGGACCGAGGCCACAGATACGCAGTATTTT.

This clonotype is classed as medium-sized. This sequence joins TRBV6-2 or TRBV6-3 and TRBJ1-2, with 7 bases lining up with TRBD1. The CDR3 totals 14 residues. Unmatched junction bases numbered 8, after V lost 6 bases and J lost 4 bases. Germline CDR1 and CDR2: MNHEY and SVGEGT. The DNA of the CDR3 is TGTGCCAGCAGCCGGGACAGTGTGACCTATGGCTACACCTTC. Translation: CASSRDSVTYGYTF.

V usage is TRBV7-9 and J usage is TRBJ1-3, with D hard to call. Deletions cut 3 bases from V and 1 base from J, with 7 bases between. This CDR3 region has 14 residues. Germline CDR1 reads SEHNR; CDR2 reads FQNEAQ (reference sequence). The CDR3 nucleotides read TGTGCCAGCAGCTTCTCAGGTTCTGGAAACACCATATATTTT. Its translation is CASSFSGSGNTIYF.

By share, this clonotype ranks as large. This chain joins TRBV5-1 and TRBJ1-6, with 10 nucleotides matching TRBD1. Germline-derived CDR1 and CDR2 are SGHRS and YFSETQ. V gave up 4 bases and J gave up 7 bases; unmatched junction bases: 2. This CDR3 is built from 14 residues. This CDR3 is CASSPGQGNSPLHF. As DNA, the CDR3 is TGCGCCAGCAGCCCGGGACAGGGGAATTCACCCCTCCACTTT.

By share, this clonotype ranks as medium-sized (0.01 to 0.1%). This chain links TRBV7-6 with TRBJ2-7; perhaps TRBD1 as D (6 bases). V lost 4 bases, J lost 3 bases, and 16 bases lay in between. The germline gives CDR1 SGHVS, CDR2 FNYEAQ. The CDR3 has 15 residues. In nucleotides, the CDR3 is TGTGCCAGCAGCTCCCACCCTACAGGGAACTACGAGCAGTACTTC. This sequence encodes CASSSHPTGNYEQYF.

In DNA, the CDR3 is TGTGCCAGCAGTGAATACTACGAGCAGTACTTC. It codes for CASSEYYEQYF. V gene TRBV25-1 combines with J gene TRBJ2-7; D is unclear. V lost 0 bases and J 3 bases, leaving 0 bases between the germline ends. CDR3 size: 11 residues. In germline, CDR1 is MGHDK, CDR2 SYGVNS.

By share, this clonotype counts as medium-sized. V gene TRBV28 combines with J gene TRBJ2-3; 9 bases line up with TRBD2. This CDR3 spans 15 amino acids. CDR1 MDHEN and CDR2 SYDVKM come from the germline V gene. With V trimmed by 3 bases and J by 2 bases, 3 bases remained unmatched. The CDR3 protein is CASSFAGGHTDTQYF. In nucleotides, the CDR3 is TGTGCCAGCAGTTTCGCGGGGGGGCACACAGATACGCAGTATTTT.

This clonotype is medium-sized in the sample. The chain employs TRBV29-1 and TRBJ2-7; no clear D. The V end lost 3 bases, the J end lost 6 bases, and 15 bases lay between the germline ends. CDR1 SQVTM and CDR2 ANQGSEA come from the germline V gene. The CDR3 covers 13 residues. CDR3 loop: CSVDKGSRTEQYF. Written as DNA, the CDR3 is TGCAGCGTTGATAAGGGTAGCAGGACCGAGCAGTACTTC.

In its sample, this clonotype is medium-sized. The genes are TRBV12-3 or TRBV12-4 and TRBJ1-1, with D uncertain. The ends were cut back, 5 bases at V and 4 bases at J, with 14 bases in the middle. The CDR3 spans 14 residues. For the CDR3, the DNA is TGTGCCAGCAGTCTTGGGCGCCTAGGCACTGAAGCTTTCTTT. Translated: CASSLGRLGTEAFF.

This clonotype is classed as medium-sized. In DNA form, the CDR3 reads TGTGCCAGCAGCCCGTTAGACAACTCTGGAAACACCATATATTTT. The encoded protein is CASSPLDNSGNTIYF. The genes are TRBV6-1 and TRBJ1-3; D remains unclear. This CDR3 has 15 amino acids. Germline values: CDR1 MNHNS, CDR2 SASEGT. V shed 6 bases and J shed 0 bases, with 12 bases lying between them.

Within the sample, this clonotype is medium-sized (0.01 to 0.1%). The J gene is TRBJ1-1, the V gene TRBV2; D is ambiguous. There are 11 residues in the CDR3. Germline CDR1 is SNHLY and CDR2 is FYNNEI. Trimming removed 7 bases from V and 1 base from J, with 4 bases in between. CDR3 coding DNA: TGTGCCAGCACAAAGAACACTGAAGCTTTCTTT. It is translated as CASTKNTEAFF.

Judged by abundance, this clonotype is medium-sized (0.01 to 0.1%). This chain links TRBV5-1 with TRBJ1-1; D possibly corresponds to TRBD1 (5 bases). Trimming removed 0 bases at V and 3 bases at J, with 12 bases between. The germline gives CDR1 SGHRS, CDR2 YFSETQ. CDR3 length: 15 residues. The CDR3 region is CASSLGGTADTEAFF. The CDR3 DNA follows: TGCGCCAGCAGCTTGGGAGGGACGGCAGACACTGAAGCTTTCTTT. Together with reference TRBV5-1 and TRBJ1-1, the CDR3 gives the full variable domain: KAGVTQTPRYLIKTRGQQVTLSCSPISGHRSVSWYQQTPGQGLQFLFEYFSETQRNKGNFPGRFSGRQFSNSRSEMNVSTLELGDSALYLCASSLGGTADTEAFFGQGTRLTVV.

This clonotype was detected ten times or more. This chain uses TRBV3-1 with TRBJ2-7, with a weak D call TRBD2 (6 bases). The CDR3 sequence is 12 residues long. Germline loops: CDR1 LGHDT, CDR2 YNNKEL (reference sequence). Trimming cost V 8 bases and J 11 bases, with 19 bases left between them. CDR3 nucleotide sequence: TGTGCCAGCGGGGGGAGAGGTGAGAAGGAGTACTTC. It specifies CASGGRGEKEYF.

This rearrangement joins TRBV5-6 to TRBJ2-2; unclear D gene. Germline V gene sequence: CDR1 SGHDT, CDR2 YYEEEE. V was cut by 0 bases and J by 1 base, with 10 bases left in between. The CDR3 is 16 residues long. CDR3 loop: CASSLGAKLNTGELFF. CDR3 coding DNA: TGTGCCAGCAGCTTGGGAGCCAAACTGAACACCGGGGAGCTGTTTTTT.

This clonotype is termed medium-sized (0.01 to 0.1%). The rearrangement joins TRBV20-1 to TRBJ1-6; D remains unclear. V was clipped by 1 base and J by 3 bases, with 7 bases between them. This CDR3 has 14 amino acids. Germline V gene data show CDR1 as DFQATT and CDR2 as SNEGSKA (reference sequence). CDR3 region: CSARGANYNSPLHF. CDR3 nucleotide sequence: TGCAGTGCTAGAGGGGCAAACTATAATTCACCCCTCCACTTT.

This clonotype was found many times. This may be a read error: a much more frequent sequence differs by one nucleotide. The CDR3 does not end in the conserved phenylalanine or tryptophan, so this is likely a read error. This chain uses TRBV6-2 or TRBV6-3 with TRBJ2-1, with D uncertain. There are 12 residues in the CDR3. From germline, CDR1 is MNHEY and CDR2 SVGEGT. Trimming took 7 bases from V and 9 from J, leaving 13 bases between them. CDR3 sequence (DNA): TGTGCCAGCAACCTCTGGGGTGCTGAGCAGTTCTCC. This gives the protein CASNLWGAEQFS.

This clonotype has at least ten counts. CDR3 region: CASRVTGTGGNTIYF. CDR3 sequence (DNA): TGTGCCAGCAGGGTTACCGGGACAGGGGGAAACACCATATATTTT. The genes are TRBV3-1 and TRBJ1-3, with 9 bases aligning to TRBD1. This CDR3 is built from 15 residues. CDR1 and CDR2 (germline): LGHDT, YNNKEL (reference sequence). Losses at the gene ends were 6 bases for V and 4 bases for J; bases not matched to a gene: 7. Looking up the rest from reference TRBV3-1 and TRBJ1-3 gives the full variable domain: DTAVSQTPKYLVTQMGNDKSIKCEQNLGHDTMYWYKQDSKKFLKIMFSYNNKELIINETVPNRFSPKSPDKAHLNLHINSLELGDSAVYFCASRVTGTGGNTIYFGEGSWLTVV.

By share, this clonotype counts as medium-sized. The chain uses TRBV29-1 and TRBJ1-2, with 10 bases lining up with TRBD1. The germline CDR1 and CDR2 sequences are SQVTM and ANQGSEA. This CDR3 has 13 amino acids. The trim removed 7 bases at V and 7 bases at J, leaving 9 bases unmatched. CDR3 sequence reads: CSETGTGAGGYTF. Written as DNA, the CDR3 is TGCAGCGAAACCGGGACAGGGGCGGGTGGCTACACCTTC.

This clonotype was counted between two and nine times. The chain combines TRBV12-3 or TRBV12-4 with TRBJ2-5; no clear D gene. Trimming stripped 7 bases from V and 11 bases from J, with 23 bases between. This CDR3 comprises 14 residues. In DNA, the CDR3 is TGTGCCAGCATGAGGAATACCGACAAGTCGGCTCAGTACTTC. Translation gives CASMRNTDKSAQYF.

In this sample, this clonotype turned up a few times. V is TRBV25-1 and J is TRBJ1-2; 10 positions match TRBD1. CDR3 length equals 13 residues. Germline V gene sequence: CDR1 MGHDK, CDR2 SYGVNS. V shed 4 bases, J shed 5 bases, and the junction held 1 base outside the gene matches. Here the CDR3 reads CASSGGQGYGYTF. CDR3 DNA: TGTGCCAGCAGTGGGGGACAGGGGTATGGCTACACCTTC.

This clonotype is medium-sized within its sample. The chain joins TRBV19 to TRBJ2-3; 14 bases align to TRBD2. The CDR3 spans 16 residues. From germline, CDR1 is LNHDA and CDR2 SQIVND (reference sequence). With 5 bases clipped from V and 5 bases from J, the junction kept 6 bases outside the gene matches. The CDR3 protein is CASSPTSGGAVDTQYF. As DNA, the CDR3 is TGTGCCAGTAGTCCGACTAGCGGGGGGGCCGTAGATACGCAGTATTTT.

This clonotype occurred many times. The CDR3 nucleotides are TGTGCCGCACAGGGGTCCAACACCGGGGAGCTGTTTTTT. This translates into CAAQGSNTGELFF. V and J are TRBV19 and TRBJ2-2; TRBD1 agrees at 7 bases. The germline V gene encodes CDR1 LNHDA and CDR2 SQIVND (reference sequence). V shed 11 bases, J shed 2 bases, and the junction held 5 bases outside the gene matches. CDR3 size: 13 residues.

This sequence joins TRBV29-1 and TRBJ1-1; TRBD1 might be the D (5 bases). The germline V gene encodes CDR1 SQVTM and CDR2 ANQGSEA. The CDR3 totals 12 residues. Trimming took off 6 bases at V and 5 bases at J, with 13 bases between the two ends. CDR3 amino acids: CSVSGYRTEAFF. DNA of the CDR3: TGCAGCGTCTCAGGGTATAGAACTGAAGCTTTCTTT.

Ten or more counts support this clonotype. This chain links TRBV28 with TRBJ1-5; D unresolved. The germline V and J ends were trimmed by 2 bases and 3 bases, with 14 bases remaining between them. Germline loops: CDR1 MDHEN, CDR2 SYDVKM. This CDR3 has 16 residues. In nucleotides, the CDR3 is TGTGCCAGCAGTTTACCCCCCGAGGGATACAATCAGCCCCAGCATTTT. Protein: CASSLPPEGYNQPQHF.

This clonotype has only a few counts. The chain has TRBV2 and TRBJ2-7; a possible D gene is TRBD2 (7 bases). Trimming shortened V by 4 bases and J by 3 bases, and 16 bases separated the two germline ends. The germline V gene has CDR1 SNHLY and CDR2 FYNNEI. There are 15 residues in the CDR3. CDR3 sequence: CASSGGGGPLYEQYF. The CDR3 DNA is TGTGCCAGCAGTGGAGGGGGGGGCCCCCTCTACGAGCAGTACTTC.

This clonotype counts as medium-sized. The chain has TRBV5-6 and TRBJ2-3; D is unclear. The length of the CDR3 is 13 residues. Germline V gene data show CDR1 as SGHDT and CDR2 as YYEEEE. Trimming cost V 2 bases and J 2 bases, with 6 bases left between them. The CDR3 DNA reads TGTGCCAGCAGCTTCACCCTCACAGATACGCAGTATTTT. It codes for CASSFTLTDTQYF. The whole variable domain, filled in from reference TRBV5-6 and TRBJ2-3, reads DAGVTQSPTHLIKTRGQQVTLRCSPKSGHDTVSWYQQALGQGPQFIFQYYEEEERQRGNFPDRFSGHQFPNYSSELNVNALLLGDSALYLCASSFTLTDTQYFGPGTRLTVL.

CDR3 coding DNA: TGTGCCAGCAGTACAGGGACAGGGGGTGAAAAACTGTTTTTT. Protein product: CASSTGTGGEKLFF. The chain uses TRBV27 and TRBJ1-4; TRBD1 matches 11 bases. Germline V gives CDR1 MNHEY, CDR2 SMNVEV (reference sequence). The CDR3 runs 14 residues. V was clipped by 5 bases and J by 7 bases; unmatched bases: 3.